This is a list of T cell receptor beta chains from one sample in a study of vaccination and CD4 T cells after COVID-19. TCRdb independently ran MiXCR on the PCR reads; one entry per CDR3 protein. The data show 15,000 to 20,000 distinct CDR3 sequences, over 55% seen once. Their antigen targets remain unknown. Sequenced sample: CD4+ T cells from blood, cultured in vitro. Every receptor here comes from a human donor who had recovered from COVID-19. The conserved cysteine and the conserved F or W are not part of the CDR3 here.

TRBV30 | AWSWRRGYT
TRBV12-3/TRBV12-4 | ASSSYMGHGYT
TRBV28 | ASSSLGGSYNEQF
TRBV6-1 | ASSEDGGLNSPLH
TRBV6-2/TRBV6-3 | ASSYDRALNSPLH
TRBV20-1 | SAPSQSSYEQY
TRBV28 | ATTPERGGRETQY
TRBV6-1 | ASSLRVVGVLTEAF
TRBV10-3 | AISPAQGLTAGYT
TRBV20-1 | SARRANSPLH
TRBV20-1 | SARDLRRGNTDTQY
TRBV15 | ATSRYSGGNTGELF
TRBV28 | ASSWGRGGIQETQY
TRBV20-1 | SARDDRAGNTIY
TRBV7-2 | ASSLGQEQF
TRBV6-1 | ASREMGTGTDTQY
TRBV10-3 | AISESGGGEQY
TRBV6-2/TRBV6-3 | ASSAAGQGRYEQY
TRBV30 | AWSVRRTLRTDTQY
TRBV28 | ASSSWGTGRGYEQY
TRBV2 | ASRFSVTEAF
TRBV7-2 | ASSPRLAGVGELF
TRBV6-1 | ASTLGIWVF
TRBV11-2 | ASSLVERVSYEQY
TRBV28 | ASSHRAITDTQY
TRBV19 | ASSHRVNQPQH
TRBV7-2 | ASSLVAIEAF
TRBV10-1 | ASSEQGKGTDTQY
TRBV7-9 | ASSGTNTNQPQH